The rows below give T cell receptor beta chains drawn from one sample of a study of T cells after yellow fever vaccination. TCRdb recomputed calls from the 5' RACE reads with MiXCR, one row per CDR3 protein. The repertoire holds 120,000 or so distinct CDR3 sequences, with around 15% as singletons. Material: CD8+ T cells sorted from PBMCs, obtained 5 days after the yellow fever booster vaccination. All receptors derive from a man younger than 35 who received the YFV17D yellow fever vaccine. The CDR3 runs from the conserved cysteine through the conserved F or W. The D gene is left open where the match is weak. The size of a clone is reported for some rows only, either as once, few or many, or as a class for expanded clones.

V gene	D gene	clone size	J gene	CDR3 DNA	CDR3 protein
TRBV4-1	-	-	TRBJ1-5	TGCGCCAGCAGCCAAGCCGCAGGGGCGGATTGGCCCCAGCATTTT	CASSQAAGADWPQHF
TRBV6-2/TRBV6-3	TRBD2	-	TRBJ2-3	TGTGCCAGCAGTTATCGGGAAGGGACTAGCGGGGGGGTCGATACGCAGTATTTT	CASSYREGTSGGVDTQYF
TRBV5-4	-	-	TRBJ1-1	TGTGCCAGCAGCTTTACAGCCCCGGAGACTGAAGCTTTCTTT	CASSFTAPETEAFF
TRBV24-1	TRBD1	-	TRBJ2-2	TGTGCCACCAGTGATACCGGGACAGCCTTGGACACCGGGGAGCTGTTTTTT	CATSDTGTALDTGELFF
TRBV4-3	-	-	TRBJ1-2	TGCGCCAGCAGCCCAGAATTTTCCGGGTCCACTGGGGACTATGGCTACACCTTC	CASSPEFSGSTGDYGYTF
TRBV5-1	-	-	TRBJ1-1	TGCGCCAGCAGCTTGGTAGATTCGGGCACTGAAGCTTTCTTT	CASSLVDSGTEAFF
TRBV24-1	-	-	TRBJ2-5	TGTGCCACCAGCAGTTCACAGGGCCGGACCCAGTACTTC	CATSSSQGRTQYF
TRBV20-1	TRBD2	-	TRBJ2-7	TGCAGTGCTAGAGATCCGTCCCGGGGGGGCCGATACGAGCAGTACTTC	CSARDPSRGGRYEQYF
TRBV12-3/TRBV12-4	-	many	TRBJ2-7	TGTGCCAGCAGGTCGCCAACCTACGAGCAGTACTTC	CASRSPTYEQYF
TRBV12-3/TRBV12-4	TRBD1	-	TRBJ1-4	TGTGCCAGCGGGGACAGACCCCAAAATGAAAAACTGTTTTTT	CASGDRPQNEKLFF
TRBV27	-	few	TRBJ2-5	TGTGCCAGCAGTAGCGACGAGGGCGAGACCCAGTACTTC	CASSSDEGETQYF
TRBV9	TRBD1	-	TRBJ2-4	TGTGCCAGCAGCCCTAGGACAGGGCTTTCCCGGGTGGACATTCAGTACTTC	CASSPRTGLSRVDIQYF
TRBV6-5	TRBD1	few	TRBJ2-2	TGTGCCAGCAGATATACAGGGGTCGGGGAGCTGTTTTTT	CASRYTGVGELFF
TRBV20-1	TRBD2	many	TRBJ2-7	TGCAGTGCAGTCAGGGAGGGAAGGCAGTACTTC	CSAVREGRQYF
TRBV4-2	TRBD1	few	TRBJ1-2	TGTGCCAGCAGCCAAGATCCGGACAGGTCCCCCTGGGGCTACACCTTC	CASSQDPDRSPWGYTF
TRBV6-5	-	-	TRBJ1-1	TGTGCCAGCAGCCCGGGAGGGGGAAGAACTGAAGCTTTCTTT	CASSPGGGRTEAFF
TRBV11-2	TRBD2	many	TRBJ2-2	TGTGCCAGCAGCTTAGTGCTCGGGACTAGCGGGGGCACCGGGGAGCTGTTTTTT	CASSLVLGTSGGTGELFF
TRBV5-6	-	few	TRBJ1-3	TGTGCCAGCAGCCAGGGACCTGGAAACACCATATATTTT	CASSQGPGNTIYF
TRBV6-5	-	few	TRBJ1-5	TGTGCCAGCAGTTCAGGGTCCCACCAGCCCCAGCATTTT	CASSSGSHQPQHF
TRBV24-1	TRBD1	-	TRBJ1-4	TGTGCCACCAGTGATTTAAACAGGACAGGGATTGCAACTAATGAAAAACTGTTTTTT	CATSDLNRTGIATNEKLFF
TRBV27	-	few	TRBJ1-1	TGTGCCAGCGGAAGGTGGAACACTGAAGCTTTCTTT	CASGRWNTEAFF
TRBV5-1	-	-	TRBJ1-1	TGCGCCAGCAGCCGCGGTTGGGGGAACACTGAAGCTTTCTTT	CASSRGWGNTEAFF
TRBV6-5	-	few	TRBJ1-4	TGTGCCAGCAGCGGACAGTCTGAAAATGGACTGTTTTTT	CASSGQSENGLFF
TRBV27	TRBD2	-	TRBJ2-5	TGTGCCAGCAGCGAGGTGTTAGCGGGGGGGCAAGAGACCCAGTACTTC	CASSEVLAGGQETQYF
TRBV12-3/TRBV12-4	TRBD1	few	TRBJ2-2	TGTGCCAGCAGTTTACAGGGGGCGAACACCGGGGAGCTGTTTTTT	CASSLQGANTGELFF
TRBV12-3/TRBV12-4	-	-	TRBJ1-2	TGTGCCAGCAGTGACTTTGGCAGGGCAGGCCCCTATGGCTACACCTTC	CASSDFGRAGPYGYTF
TRBV29-1	-	-	TRBJ1-1	TGCAGCGTTCAAGTTTCCGGGGTTGAAGCTTTCTTT	CSVQVSGVEAFF
TRBV6-5	-	-	TRBJ1-2	TGTGCCAGCAGGGACGGTAACTATGGCTACACCTTC	CASRDGNYGYTF
TRBV11-2	TRBD2	few	TRBJ2-3	TGTGCCAGCAGCTTAACGGGGGGGACGGCAGATACGCAGTATTTT	CASSLTGGTADTQYF
TRBV19	TRBD1	few	TRBJ1-1	TGTGCCAGTAGTCAGGGGGGGATCCCTGAAGCTTTCTTT	CASSQGGIPEAFF
TRBV5-4	-	-	TRBJ2-5	TGTGCCAGCAGGGGGGGGCGTGAGACCCAGTACTTC	CASRGGRETQYF
TRBV29-1	TRBD2	-	TRBJ2-3	TGCAGCGGTGGGGACTACCCCCCAGATACGCAGTATTTT	CSGGDYPPDTQYF
TRBV7-3	-	few	TRBJ1-2	TGTGCCAGCAGCCCCGGGCCCTTCCTTTATGGCTACACCTTC	CASSPGPFLYGYTF
TRBV4-1	-	few	TRBJ1-1	TGCGCCAGCAGCCAAGAGTGGTCCTGGGGAGAAGCTTTCTTT	CASSQEWSWGEAFF
TRBV5-1	-	-	TRBJ2-7	TGCGCCAGCAGCTTGGAACAGGTCTCCTACGAGCAGTACTTC	CASSLEQVSYEQYF
TRBV6-5	-	few	TRBJ1-1	TGTGCCAGCAGTTACAAGGCTTCCACTGAAGCTTTCTTT	CASSYKASTEAFF
TRBV19	-	-	TRBJ1-4	TGTGCCAGTAGTGCATCAGGGTTAACTAATGAAAAACTGTTTTTT	CASSASGLTNEKLFF
TRBV7-9	-	few	TRBJ2-7	TGTGCCAGCAGCGCCGGACGGACCTACGAGCAGTACTTC	CASSAGRTYEQYF
TRBV7-2	-	once	TRBJ1-1	TGTGCCAGCAGCGCGGATGGAGGCATGAACACTGAAGCTTTCTTT	CASSADGGMNTEAFF
TRBV29-1	-	few	TRBJ1-1	TGCAGCGCCCCACGTGGGGGGGAAGCTTTCTTT	CSAPRGGEAFF
TRBV29-1	TRBD1	-	TRBJ2-1	TGCAGCGGCCGGGACAGGGGGTACAATGAGCAGTTCTTC	CSGRDRGYNEQFF
TRBV6-5	-	many	TRBJ2-7	TGTGCCAGCAGCCCGGGCCGGAGGGAGCAGTACTTC	CASSPGRREQYF
TRBV4-1	TRBD2	few	TRBJ2-5	TGCGCCAGCAGCCAGCGACTAGCGGGGGGGGCCCAAGAGACCCAGTACTTC	CASSQRLAGGAQETQYF
TRBV25-1	TRBD2	-	TRBJ2-5	TGTGCCAGCAGTGAGGCGGGGAGGGAAGAGACCCAGTACTTC	CASSEAGREETQYF
TRBV27	-	-	TRBJ1-6	TGTGCCAGCAGTTTAGGAGGGCGGCCCCTCCACTTT	CASSLGGRPLHF